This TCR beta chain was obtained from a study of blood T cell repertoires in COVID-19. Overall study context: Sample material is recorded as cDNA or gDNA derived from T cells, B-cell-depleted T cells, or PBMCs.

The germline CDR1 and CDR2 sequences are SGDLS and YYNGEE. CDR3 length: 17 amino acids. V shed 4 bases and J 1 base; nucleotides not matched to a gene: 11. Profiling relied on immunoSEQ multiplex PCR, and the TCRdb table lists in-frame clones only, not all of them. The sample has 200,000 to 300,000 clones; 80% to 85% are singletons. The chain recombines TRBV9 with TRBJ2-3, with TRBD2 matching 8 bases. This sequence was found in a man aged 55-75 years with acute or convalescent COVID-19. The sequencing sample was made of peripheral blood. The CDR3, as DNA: TGTGCCAGCAGCCCCCGGTGGCTAGCGGGTGGCACAGATACGCAGTATTTT. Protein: CASSPRWLAGGTDTQYF.